A single sample is the source of the 12 T cell receptor beta chains below, sequenced in a study of control samples from healthy donors and cancer patients. Libraries were prepared by immunoSEQ multiplex PCR; TCRdb keeps only in-frame clonotypes and omits some of them. The sample records under 200,000 clones, approximately 93% being singletons. Input material: blood. Receptors were obtained from a woman aged 40 to 50 in good health.

CDR3 nucleotide sequence: TGTGCCAGCAGCCAAAGACAGGGGCCACCGGGAGACGAGCAGTACTTC. Amino acids: CASSQRQGPPGDEQYF. The rearrangement links TRBV4-2 to TRBJ2-7; TRBD1 aligns across 8 bases. Germline V gene sequence: CDR1 LGHNA, CDR2 YNFKEQ. Germline trimming cut 2 bases from V and 5 bases from J; bases unmatched to any gene: 11. This CDR3 region has 16 residues.

The sample holds one count of this clone. The chain is built from TRBV15 and TRBJ1-4; D might be TRBD1 (6 bases). This CDR3 has 13 amino acids. Trimming stripped 6 bases from V and 4 bases from J, with 9 bases between. Germline CDR1 and CDR2: LNHNV and YYDKDF (reference sequence). CDR3 sequence: CATSQGSNEKLFF. CDR3 in DNA: TGTGCCACCAGTCAGGGGAGTAATGAAAAACTGTTTTTT.

To note about this clone: At one end the junction does not follow the germline gene, possibly because of a read error. The chain combines TRBV27 with TRBJ1-2, with a tentative D call TRBD1 (6 bases). This CDR3 spans 14 amino acids. CDR1 is MNHEY and CDR2 is SMNVEV in the germline V gene (reference sequence). As DNA, the CDR3 is TGTGCCAGCAGTCTATCTCAGGGGTTAAAGGGCTACACCTTC. Translated: CASSLSQGLKGYTF.

This chain links TRBV29-1 with TRBJ1-1, with a weak D call TRBD1 (5 bases). The CDR3 loop spans 11 amino acids. From germline, CDR1 is SQVTM and CDR2 ANQGSEA. The V and J ends lost 7 bases and 7 bases respectively, with 13 bases between them. As DNA, the CDR3 is TGCAGCGGGGGACGGCGAGGTGAAGCTTTCTTT. Translation gives CSGGRRGEAFF. Full variable domain (remainder filled in from reference TRBV29-1 and TRBJ1-1): SAVISQKPSRDICQRGTSLTIQCQVDSQVTMMFWYRQQPGQSLTLIATANQGSEATYESGFVIDKFPISRPNLTFSTLTVSNMSPEDSSIYLCSGGRRGEAFFGQGTRLTVV.

The V and J genes are TRBV6-6 and TRBJ2-7; D gene unclear. This CDR3 comprises 11 residues. V was pared by 6 bases and J by 5 bases, with 8 bases between. Germline CDR1 is MNHNY and CDR2 is SVGAGI (reference sequence). CDR3 coding DNA: TGTGCCAGCAGCATCCGGCACGAGCAGTACTTC. Its protein is CASSIRHEQYF.

V usage is TRBV30 and J usage is TRBJ1-5, with TRBD1 as a possible D gene (5 bases). Trimming took off 1 base at V and 9 bases at J, with 19 bases between the two ends. CDR1 is GTSNPN, CDR2 SVGIG, per germline (reference sequence). This CDR3 contains 15 residues. CDR3 protein: CAWSAGSGPQGPQHF. Written as DNA, the CDR3 is TGTGCCTGGAGTGCAGGCTCCGGGCCCCAGGGGCCCCAGCATTTT.

The V call is TRBV5-1, the J call TRBJ1-4, with no clear D. The CDR3 is 14 residues long. The ends were cut back, 2 bases at V and 4 bases at J, with 9 bases in the middle. Germline lookup yields CDR1 SGHRS and CDR2 YFSETQ. DNA of the CDR3: TGCGCCAGCAGCTTCCGGGGAGATAATGAAAAACTGTTTTTT. It codes for CASSFRGDNEKLFF.

V gene TRBV20-1 combines with J gene TRBJ1-5; D possibly corresponds to TRBD1 (5 bases). Per germline, CDR1 DFQATT and CDR2 SNEGSKA (reference sequence). The CDR3 extends over 16 amino acids. V was cut by 3 bases and J by 1 base, with 16 bases left in between. The CDR3 sequence is CSASSGDLMSNQPQHF. The DNA for the CDR3 is TGCAGTGCTAGTTCTGGGGACTTAATGAGCAATCAGCCCCAGCATTTT.

J is TRBJ1-5 and V is TRBV19, with 9 nucleotides matching TRBD1. Germline V gives CDR1 LNHDA, CDR2 SQIVND (reference sequence). This CDR3 comprises 16 residues. The V gene end was trimmed by 5 bases and the J gene end by 4 bases; junction bases not matched to a gene: 9. This chain's CDR3 is CASSWTGDSSNQPQHF. The CDR3 DNA reads TGTGCCAGTAGTTGGACAGGGGATTCTAGTAATCAGCCCCAGCATTTT.

This chain uses TRBV27 with TRBJ1-2; 11 positions match TRBD1. After removal of 4 bases from V and 8 bases from J, the junction contained 3 bases not matched to a gene. The CDR3 spans 13 residues. Germline CDR1 reads MNHEY; CDR2 reads SMNVEV (reference sequence). The CDR3 is CASSWTGGDGYTF. The CDR3 DNA reads TGTGCCAGCAGTTGGACAGGGGGCGACGGCTACACCTTC.

The rearrangement joins TRBV28 to TRBJ2-3; D uncertain. Between the trimmed V and J ends, which lost 2 bases and 6 bases, there was a span of 3 bases. The length of the CDR3 is 11 residues. CDR1 and CDR2 from the germline V gene are MDHEN and SYDVKM. The CDR3 spells CASSLRDTQYF. CDR3 sequence (DNA): TGTGCCAGCAGTTTACGCGATACGCAGTATTTT.

The chain carries TRBV30 and TRBJ1-6; 7 bases fit TRBD1. The junction had 7 bases not matched to a gene; V was cut back by 4 bases and J by 7 bases. This CDR3 has 14 residues. Germline loops: CDR1 GTSNPN, CDR2 SVGIG (reference sequence). The CDR3 bases are TGTGCCTGGACATCGGGACAGTGGAATTCACCCCTCCACTTT. It specifies CAWTSGQWNSPLHF.